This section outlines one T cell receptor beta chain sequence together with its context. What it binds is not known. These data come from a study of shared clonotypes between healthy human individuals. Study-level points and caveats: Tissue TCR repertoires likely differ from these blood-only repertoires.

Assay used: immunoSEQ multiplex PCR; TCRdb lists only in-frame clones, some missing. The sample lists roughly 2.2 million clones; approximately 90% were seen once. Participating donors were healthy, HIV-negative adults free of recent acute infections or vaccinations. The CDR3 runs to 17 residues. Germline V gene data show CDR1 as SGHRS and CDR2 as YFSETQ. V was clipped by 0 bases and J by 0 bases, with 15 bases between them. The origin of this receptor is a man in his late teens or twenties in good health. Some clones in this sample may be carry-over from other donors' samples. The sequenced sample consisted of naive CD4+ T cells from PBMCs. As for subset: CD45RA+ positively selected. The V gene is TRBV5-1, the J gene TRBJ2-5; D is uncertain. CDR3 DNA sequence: TGCGCCAGCAGCTTGGGAACAGATAGATCCTACCAAGAGACCCAGTACTTC. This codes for CASSLGTDRSYQETQYF.